Below, 10 T cell receptor beta chains from the same sample are listed, as sequenced in a study of cytomegalovirus exposure and HLA in healthy donors. The PCR employed 60 Vbeta primers together with 13 Jbeta primers. Profiling relied on immunoSEQ multiplex PCR, and the TCRdb table lists in-frame clones only, not all of them. Of 100,000 to 120,000 clones listed, roughly 12% are singletons. What was sequenced was PBMCs. The receptors were sampled from a man in his forties in good health and CMV-seropositive.

The J gene is TRBJ2-7, the V gene TRBV13, with 10 bases that match TRBD1. J lost 2 bases, V lost 5 bases, and 6 bases had no gene match. The CDR3 contains 15 residues. Germline V gives CDR1 PRHDT, CDR2 FYEKMQ (reference sequence). The CDR3, as DNA: TGTGCCAGCAGCCTCCCCGGACAGGGGGCCTACGAGCAGTACTTC. Encoded protein: CASSLPGQGAYEQYF.

The V and J genes are TRBV28 and TRBJ1-6, with 10 bases lining up with TRBD1. Trimming cost V 1 base and J 10 bases; bases outside gene matches: 7. The CDR3 has 16 residues. Germline V lookup: CDR1 MDHEN, CDR2 SYDVKM. Here the CDR3 reads CASSLSGTGDRSPLHF. The CDR3, as DNA: TGTGCCAGCAGTTTATCCGGGACAGGGGATCGATCACCCCTCCACTTT.

The table lists this clone with a few counts. The chain joins TRBV28 to TRBJ2-7; tentative D call: TRBD2 (5 bases). CDR1 MDHEN and CDR2 SYDVKM come from the germline V gene. This CDR3 has 12 residues. V was cut by 10 bases and J by 3 bases, with 13 bases left in between. The CDR3 nucleotides are TGTGCCACCATGGGAGCCGACTACGAGCAGTACTTC. Its translation: CATMGADYEQYF.

This clone appeared a few times. This rearrangement joins TRBV6-5 to TRBJ1-3; 9 positions match TRBD1. Germline CDR1 and CDR2: MNHEY and SVGAGI. Trimming took 6 bases from V and 4 from J; bases not matched to a gene: 7. The CDR3 spans 15 residues. In DNA, the CDR3 is TGTGCCAGCAGAGAGACAGGGGGAACGGGAAACACCATATATTTT. Encoded protein: CASRETGGTGNTIYF.

The rearrangement links TRBV6-5 to TRBJ1-4; 9 bases line up with TRBD1. CDR3 length equals 15 residues. After removal of 6 bases from V and 7 bases from J, the junction contained 9 bases not matched to a gene. Germline lookup yields CDR1 MNHEY and CDR2 SVGAGI. CDR3 coding DNA: TGTGCCAGCAGCAGACAGGGGGGCGGGAGTGAAAAACTGTTTTTT. This encodes CASSRQGGGSEKLFF.

This clone was found a few times. The gene calls are TRBV5-1 and TRBJ2-7; the match to TRBD1 covers 7 bases. CDR1 and CDR2 from the germline V gene are SGHRS and YFSETQ. V lost 2 bases, J lost 5 bases, and 1 base stayed unmatched. The CDR3 length is 12 residues. In DNA, the CDR3 is TGCGCCAGCAGCTTCAGGGGGAACGAGCAGTACTTC. As protein: CASSFRGNEQYF.

This clone appeared a few times. The CDR3 DNA reads TGTGCCAGCTCACCAGGAGAAGACGAGACCCAGTACTTC. Translating it yields CASSPGEDETQYF. The rearrangement joins TRBV18 to TRBJ2-5; D is undetermined. This CDR3 contains 13 residues. Between the trimmed V and J ends, which lost 2 bases and 5 bases, there was a span of 9 bases. Germline V CDR1 and CDR2: KGHSH, LQKENI.

This clone was seen more than once but under ten times. The gene calls are TRBV2 and TRBJ1-5; D remains unclear. V lost 6 bases to trimming and J lost 4 bases, with 16 bases between them. This CDR3 is 15 amino acids long. Germline CDR1 reads SNHLY; CDR2 reads FYNNEI. The CDR3 loop is CASRESKEANQPQHF. The CDR3 DNA reads TGTGCCAGCAGGGAATCGAAAGAGGCAAATCAGCCCCAGCATTTT.

This clone was counted a few times. The chain has TRBV27 and TRBJ2-1, with D perhaps TRBD2 (5 bases). CDR1 is MNHEY, CDR2 SMNVEV, per germline (reference sequence). There are 15 residues in the CDR3. This CDR3 reads CVRLNFGADYNEQFF. CDR3 nucleotides: TGTGTCAGACTAAACTTCGGTGCCGACTACAATGAGCAGTTCTTC.

This clone occurred a few times. The chain employs TRBV4-1 and TRBJ2-7, with TRBD2 matching over 11 bases. V lost 4 bases and J lost 6; bases outside the gene matches: 8. Per the germline V gene, CDR1 is MGHRA and CDR2 is YSYEKL. The CDR3 has 15 amino acids. CDR3: CASSLQLAGVSEQYF. The CDR3 nucleotides read TGCGCCAGCAGCCTGCAACTAGCGGGAGTTAGCGAGCAGTACTTC.